These 32 T cell receptor beta chains came from one sample sequenced in a study of CD8+ T cells in alopecia areata. Extraction of RNA preceded its reverse transcription into cDNA, which served as the sequencing template. Method: immunoSEQ multiplex PCR; TCRdb's copy keeps in-frame clones and lacks some. Among approximately 210,000 clones, 60% were seen once, and the ten largest hold over 0.9%. Treatment of the sample: oral pan-JAK inhibitor, 5-10 mg twice daily. The starting material was CD4+ T cells sorted from blood, obtained at week 24, from a patient treated with tofacitinib. The source of these receptors is a human donor with alopecia areata.

This clone was found a few times. The CDR3 spells CASSGQMNQPQHF. The CDR3 DNA is TGTGCCAGCAGCGGCCAGATGAATCAGCCCCAGCATTTT. The chain is built from TRBV11-2 and TRBJ1-5; D call uncertain. CDR1 and CDR2 (germline): SGHAT, FQNNGV. Trimming took off 5 bases at V and 4 bases at J, with 9 bases between the two ends. The CDR3 extends over 13 amino acids.

The chain is built from TRBV29-1 and TRBJ1-4, with D maybe TRBD1 (6 bases). The CDR3 runs 14 residues. Germline V gives CDR1 SQVTM, CDR2 ANQGSEA. Trimming removed 4 bases from V and 8 bases from J, with 17 bases in between. The CDR3 DNA sequence: TGCAGCGTTGGGGAAACAGGGATAGGCGAAAAACTGTTTTTT. Amino acids: CSVGETGIGEKLFF. The variable domain in full, completed from reference TRBV29-1 and TRBJ1-4, reads SAVISQKPSRDICQRGTSLTIQCQVDSQVTMMFWYRQQPGQSLTLIATANQGSEATYESGFVIDKFPISRPNLTFSTLTVSNMSPEDSSIYLCSVGETGIGEKLFFGSGTQLSVL.

The genes are TRBV6-1 and TRBJ1-5; D gene uncertain. Germline CDR1 reads MNHNS; CDR2 reads SASEGT. This CDR3 region has 13 residues. The V gene lost 4 bases and the J gene lost 5 bases, with 9 bases spanning the gap. CDR3 bases: TGTGCCAGCAGTGGTCTGGTTGATCAGCCCCAGCATTTT. Translation gives CASSGLVDQPQHF.

The chain has TRBV27 and TRBJ1-2; D remains unclear. In germline, CDR1 is MNHEY, CDR2 SMNVEV (reference sequence). The CDR3 is made up of 13 amino acids. Trimming removed 4 bases at V and 8 bases at J, with 14 bases between. DNA for the CDR3: TGTGCCAGCAGTTCAGGTTCGGCTCGAGGCTACACCTTC. Residues: CASSSGSARGYTF.

This clone occurred a few times. The genes are TRBV5-1 and TRBJ1-2; 7 nucleotides align to TRBD1. The V segment lost 1 base and the J segment 7 bases; nucleotides outside the gene matches: 4. The CDR3 is 13 amino acids. The germline CDR1 and CDR2 sequences are SGHRS and YFSETQ. The CDR3 protein is CASSLTGELGYTF. The CDR3 DNA sequence: TGCGCCAGCAGCTTGACAGGGGAACTTGGCTACACCTTC.

The CDR3 region is CASSVSVDNVLTF. The CDR3 nucleotides are TGTGCCAGCAGCGTATCAGTGGATAACGTCCTGACTTTC. The chain couples TRBV9 to TRBJ2-6, with D hard to call. The CDR3 spans 13 residues. Germline lookup yields CDR1 SGDLS and CDR2 YYNGEE. Trimming shortened V by 1 base and J by 10 bases, and 9 bases separated the two germline ends.

This chain uses TRBV5-1 with TRBJ1-2, with D hard to call. Trimming shortened V by 3 bases and J by 7 bases, and 7 bases separated the two germline ends. Germline CDR1 reads SGHRS; CDR2 reads YFSETQ. The CDR3 has 11 amino acids. CDR3 nucleotides: TGCGCCAGCAGCTCCGAGTCTGGCTACACCTTC. It encodes CASSSESGYTF.

The J gene is TRBJ2-2, the V gene TRBV14; maybe TRBD1 (6 bases). The germline V gene encodes CDR1 SGHDN and CDR2 FVKESK. CDR3 size: 13 residues. V was shortened by 2 bases and J by 6 bases, with 7 bases between the two germline ends. The CDR3, as DNA: TGTGCCAGCAGCCAACAGGGGTCCGGGGAGCTGTTTTTT. Encoded protein: CASSQQGSGELFF.

This clone has a single count. CDR3 DNA sequence: TGCAGCGTTGGCAAGCTCTTGAACACTGAAGCTTTCTTT. It encodes CSVGKLLNTEAFF. The rearrangement uses TRBV29-1 and TRBJ1-1, with no clear D. Trimming removed 4 bases from V and 0 bases from J, with 9 bases in between. Germline loops: CDR1 SQVTM, CDR2 ANQGSEA. The CDR3 contains 13 residues.

This chain uses TRBV29-1 with TRBJ2-7, with TRBD2 identical over 7 bases. Looked up from germline, CDR1 is SQVTM and CDR2 is ANQGSEA. The junction had 7 bases not matched to a gene; V was cut back by 4 bases and J by 1 base. CDR3 length: 14 residues. Here the CDR3 DNA reads TGCAGCGTTGTATCGGGGGGAGTATCCTACGAGCAGTACTTC. Encoded protein: CSVVSGGVSYEQYF.

The chain couples TRBV20-1 to TRBJ2-1; TRBD1 aligns across 9 bases. The CDR3 loop spans 11 amino acids. J was trimmed by 8 bases and V by 8 bases; bases with no gene match: 4. Looked up from germline, CDR1 is DFQATT and CDR2 is SNEGSKA (reference sequence). The CDR3 nucleotides read TGCAGTTACAGGGGGCGGGATGAGCAGTTCTTC. Translation: CSYRGRDEQFF.

This clone was recorded a few times. The rearrangement uses TRBV9 and TRBJ2-7; D is perhaps TRBD2 (6 bases). This CDR3 is built from 17 residues. Trimming removed 1 base from V and 3 bases from J, with 20 bases in between. The germline gives CDR1 SGDLS, CDR2 YYNGEE. CDR3 region: CASSVHPTTSWGYEQYF. The CDR3, as DNA: TGTGCCAGCAGCGTACATCCCACGACTAGTTGGGGCTACGAGCAGTACTTC.

Worth noting for this clone: The sample contains more than one DNA sequence encoding this CDR3. The rearrangement uses TRBV15 and TRBJ2-1, with D uncertain. This CDR3 comprises 13 residues. Germline assignment: CDR1 LNHNV and CDR2 YYDKDF (reference sequence). Trimming shortened V by 0 bases and J by 7 bases, and 7 bases separated the two germline ends. CDR3 DNA sequence: TGTGCCACCAGCAGAGATCTGGGAAATGAGCAGTTCTTC. It is translated as CATSRDLGNEQFF. Full variable domain (outside the CDR3, taken from reference TRBV15 and TRBJ2-1): DAMVIQNPRYQVTQFGKPVTLSCSQTLNHNVMYWYQQKSSQAPKLLFHYYDKDFNNEADTPDNFQSRRPNTSFCFLDIRSPGLGDTAMYLCATSRDLGNEQFFGPGTRLTVL.

This clone has more than one count but fewer than ten. This chain links TRBV10-2 with TRBJ2-1, with 15 bases lining up with TRBD2. Germline CDR1 WSHSY, CDR2 SAAADI. Losses at the gene ends were 3 bases for V and 4 bases for J; bases not matched to a gene: 4. The length of the CDR3 is 17 residues. The CDR3 DNA is TGCGCCAGCAGTGAAGGAGGGACTAGCGGGGGGTACAATGAGCAGTTCTTC. Protein product: CASSEGGTSGGYNEQFF.

This chain uses TRBV29-1 with TRBJ1-6, with D unclear. This CDR3 contains 13 residues. Looked up from germline, CDR1 is SQVTM and CDR2 is ANQGSEA. V lost 5 bases, J lost 5 bases, and 10 bases lay in between. The CDR3 coding sequence is TGCAGCGTTCGGGAAGCCCATAATTCACCCCTCCACTTT. The encoded protein is CSVREAHNSPLHF.

With regard to this clone: The sample carries other DNA sequences with the same CDR3. The rearrangement links TRBV4-3 to TRBJ1-2, with D maybe TRBD1 (5 bases). V was cut by 0 bases and J by 8 bases, with 10 bases left in between. Per germline, CDR1 LGHNA and CDR2 YSLEER. The CDR3 loop spans 13 amino acids. The CDR3 spells CASSQDPGRGYTF. The CDR3 bases are TGCGCCAGCAGCCAAGATCCAGGGAGGGGCTACACCTTC.

The V and J genes are TRBV25-1 and TRBJ1-6; D might be TRBD1 (5 bases). The germline CDR1 and CDR2 sequences are MGHDK and SYGVNS. The V end was cut by 1 base, the J end by 11 bases, with 15 bases between. CDR3 length equals 15 residues. The CDR3, as DNA: TGTGCCAGCAGTGAATTAGTAGGGGAAAAGGCACCCCTCCACTTT. It is translated as CASSELVGEKAPLHF.

The table lists this clone with a few counts. This chain links TRBV15 with TRBJ2-3; D might be TRBD1 or TRBD2, each matching 6 bases. V was clipped by 8 bases and J by 4 bases, with 16 bases between them. The length of the CDR3 is 14 residues. The V gene's germline CDR1 is LNHNV and CDR2 YYDKDF (reference sequence). The CDR3, as DNA: TGTGCCACCGCTAGGGGGGCGAGAGCAGATACGCAGTATTTT. This translates into CATARGARADTQYF.

The rearrangement links TRBV30 to TRBJ2-7; weak D call: TRBD1 (5 bases). V dropped 1 base and J dropped 1 base, with 11 bases sitting between them. Germline CDR1 is GTSNPN and CDR2 is SVGIG (reference sequence). There are 14 residues in the CDR3. The CDR3 bases are TGTGCCTGGAGTGCGGCAGGGCGGTCCTACGAGCAGTACTTC. Protein sequence: CAWSAAGRSYEQYF.

This clone was found a few times. The chain has TRBV29-1 and TRBJ2-3; 11 bases are shared with TRBD2. V dropped 4 bases and J dropped 8; count of bases not matched to a gene: 8. Germline CDR1 is SQVTM and CDR2 is ANQGSEA. CDR3 length: 14 residues. DNA for the CDR3: TGCAGCGTTGCGGCTAGCGGGGGGCCAGGTACGCAGTATTTT. Its protein product is CSVAASGGPGTQYF.

This chain links TRBV9 with TRBJ2-3; D perhaps matches TRBD2 (5 bases). There are 16 residues in the CDR3. Between the trimmed V and J ends, which lost 1 base and 0 bases, there was a span of 12 bases. Per germline, CDR1 SGDLS and CDR2 YYNGEE. CDR3 nucleotide sequence: TGTGCCAGCAGCGTATTGGTGGGGAGTAGCACAGATACGCAGTATTTT. This sequence encodes CASSVLVGSSTDTQYF.

Turning to this clone: Other DNA sequences in the sample encode the same CDR3. The genes are TRBV6-6 and TRBJ2-3, with 8 nucleotides matching TRBD2. CDR3 length: 14 residues. Germline CDR1 is MNHNY and CDR2 is SVGAGI (reference sequence). The V segment lost 6 bases and the J segment 1 base; nucleotides outside the gene matches: 3. For the CDR3, the DNA is TGTGCCAGCAGCCGGGGGGGCGGCACAGATACGCAGTATTTT. It yields the protein CASSRGGGTDTQYF.

The V and J genes are TRBV11-2 and TRBJ1-2; unclear D gene. The germline V gene has CDR1 SGHAT and CDR2 FQNNGV. The CDR3 has 13 amino acids. Between the trimmed V and J ends, which lost 0 bases and 5 bases, there was a span of 7 bases. This chain's CDR3 is CASSLDTMYGYTF. CDR3 in DNA: TGTGCCAGCAGCTTAGATACCATGTATGGCTACACCTTC.

V gene TRBV30 combines with J gene TRBJ1-1; D might be TRBD1 (5 bases). This CDR3 region has 13 residues. Between the trimmed V and J ends, which lost 4 bases and 1 base, there was a span of 10 bases. Germline V gene data show CDR1 as GTSNPN and CDR2 as SVGIG (reference sequence). The CDR3: CAWTLTENTEAFF. The CDR3 region has the DNA TGTGCCTGGACCTTGACAGAGAACACTGAAGCTTTCTTT. The whole variable domain, filled in from reference TRBV30 and TRBJ1-1, reads SQTIHQWPATLVQPVGSPLSLECTVEGTSNPNLYWYRQAAGRGLQLLFYSVGIGQISSEVPQNLSASRPQDRQFILSSKKLLLSDSGFYLCAWTLTENTEAFFGQGTRLTVV.

The V and J genes are TRBV19 and TRBJ1-5; the D is unclear. CDR1 is LNHDA, CDR2 SQIVND, per germline (reference sequence). The CDR3 length is 15 residues. Between the trimmed V and J ends, which lost 0 bases and 9 bases, there was a span of 15 bases. The CDR3 protein is CASSIDRFSDRPQHF. CDR3 sequence (DNA): TGTGCCAGTAGTATAGACCGATTTAGCGATCGGCCCCAGCATTTT.

The J gene is TRBJ2-7, the V gene TRBV4-3; D may match TRBD1 or TRBD2 (6 bases each). The CDR3 totals 16 residues. Trimming shortened V by 4 bases and J by 5 bases, and 21 bases separated the two germline ends. Looked up from germline, CDR1 is LGHNA and CDR2 is YSLEER. The CDR3 DNA reads TGCGCCAGCAGCCGGGTAAGGGGGGCCGGTTATGACGAGCAGTACTTC. Amino acids: CASSRVRGAGYDEQYF.

The rearrangement links TRBV5-6 to TRBJ2-1; no clear D. This CDR3 is built from 11 residues. Looked up from germline, CDR1 is SGHDT and CDR2 is YYEEEE. Trimming took 4 bases from V and 5 from J, leaving 4 bases between them. The DNA of the CDR3 is TGTGCCAGCAGCCGGGACAATGAGCAGTTCTTC. It translates to CASSRDNEQFF.

With respect to this clone: Relative to the germline gene, one junction end is altered; a read error may explain this. The CDR3 sequence is CASIEGAVRWEKLFF. The CDR3 DNA reads TGTGCCAGCATTGAAGGGGCCGTCCGATGGGAAAAACTGTTTTTT. V is TRBV2 and J is TRBJ1-4; TRBD1 might be the D (5 bases). The CDR3 runs 15 residues. In germline, CDR1 is SNHLY, CDR2 FYNNEI.

This chain uses TRBV5-1 with TRBJ2-7; TRBD2 matches 8 bases. The CDR3 covers 13 residues. The V and J ends lost 3 bases and 4 bases, in that order; junction bases with no gene match: 3. Per the germline V gene, CDR1 is SGHRS and CDR2 is YFSETQ. The CDR3, as DNA: TGCGCCAGCAGCTCGCTAGCGGGTTACGAGCAGTACTTC. This sequence encodes CASSSLAGYEQYF.

This clone appeared once. The chain combines TRBV7-6 with TRBJ2-5, with TRBD2 identical over 13 bases. With V trimmed by 1 base and J by 5 bases, 4 bases remained unmatched. The CDR3 runs to 16 residues. Looked up from germline, CDR1 is SGHVS and CDR2 is FNYEAQ. The DNA for the CDR3 is TGTGCCAGCAGCTTAGTAGGGACTAGCGGGGCGGAGACCCAGTACTTC. Translating it yields CASSLVGTSGAETQYF.

This clone was detected a few times. The V gene is TRBV11-1, the J gene TRBJ2-7; D assignment may be TRBD1 or TRBD2 (5 bases each). Germline CDR1 reads SGHAT; CDR2 reads FQDESV (reference sequence). Trimming left V 1 base short and J 3 bases short, with 13 bases between. The CDR3 consists of 15 residues. The CDR3 spells CASSLGLGRSYEQYF. CDR3 coding DNA: TGTGCCAGCAGCTTAGGATTGGGACGGAGCTACGAGCAGTACTTC.

This clone came up once. The V and J genes are TRBV5-4 and TRBJ2-5, with a tentative D call TRBD2 (5 bases). Trimming took 0 bases from V and 2 from J, leaving 17 bases between them. CDR1 and CDR2 from the germline V gene are SGHNT and YYREEE (reference sequence). This CDR3 spans 17 amino acids. The CDR3 bases are TGTGCCAGCAGCTTGGCGGGTCGGGGTTCGGGGCAAGAGACCCAGTACTTC. Translated, it gives CASSLAGRGSGQETQYF. The whole variable domain, filled in from reference TRBV5-4 and TRBJ2-5, reads ETGVTQSPTHLIKTRGQQVTLRCSSQSGHNTVSWYQQALGQGPQFIFQYYREEENGRGNFPPRFSGLQFPNYSSELNVNALELDDSALYLCASSLAGRGSGQETQYFGPGTRLLVL.